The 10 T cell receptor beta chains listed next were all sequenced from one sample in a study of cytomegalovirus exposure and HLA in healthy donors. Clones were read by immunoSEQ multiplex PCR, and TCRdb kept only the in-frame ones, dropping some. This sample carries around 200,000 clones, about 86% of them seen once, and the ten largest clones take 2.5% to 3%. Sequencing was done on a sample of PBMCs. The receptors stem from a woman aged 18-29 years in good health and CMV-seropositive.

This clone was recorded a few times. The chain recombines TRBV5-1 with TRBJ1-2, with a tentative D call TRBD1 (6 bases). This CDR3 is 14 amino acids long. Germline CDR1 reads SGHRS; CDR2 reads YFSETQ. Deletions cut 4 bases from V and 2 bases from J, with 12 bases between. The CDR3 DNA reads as TGCGCCAGCAGCCTAAACAGGGCCAACTATGGCTACACCTTC. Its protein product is CASSLNRANYGYTF.

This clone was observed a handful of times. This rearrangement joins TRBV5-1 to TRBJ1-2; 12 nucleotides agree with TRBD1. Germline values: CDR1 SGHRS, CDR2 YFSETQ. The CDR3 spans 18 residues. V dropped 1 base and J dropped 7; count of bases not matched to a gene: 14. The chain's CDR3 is CASSLMPGTGGGYSGYTF. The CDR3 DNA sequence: TGCGCCAGCAGCTTGATGCCCGGGACAGGGGGCGGTTACTCTGGCTACACCTTC.

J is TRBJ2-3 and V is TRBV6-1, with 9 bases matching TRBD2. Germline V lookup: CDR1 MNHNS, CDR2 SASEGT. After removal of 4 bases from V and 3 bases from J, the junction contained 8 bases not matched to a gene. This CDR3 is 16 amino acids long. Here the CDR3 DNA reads TGTGCCAGCAGTGCTCTAGCGGGGACACCAACAGATACGCAGTATTTT. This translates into CASSALAGTPTDTQYF.

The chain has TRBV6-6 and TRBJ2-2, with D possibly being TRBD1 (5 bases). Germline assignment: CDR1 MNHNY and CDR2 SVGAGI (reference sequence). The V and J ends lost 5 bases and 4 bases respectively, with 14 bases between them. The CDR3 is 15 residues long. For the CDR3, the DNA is TGTGCCAGCAGTATCTTGACAGAGAGCACCGGGGAGCTGTTTTTT. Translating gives CASSILTESTGELFF.

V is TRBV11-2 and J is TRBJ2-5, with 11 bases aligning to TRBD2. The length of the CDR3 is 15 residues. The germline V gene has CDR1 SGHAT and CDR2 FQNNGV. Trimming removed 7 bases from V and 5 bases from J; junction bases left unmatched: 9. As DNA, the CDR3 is TGTGCCAGCACCATAGCGGGGGGGCGGGAGGAGACCCAGTACTTC. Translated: CASTIAGGREETQYF. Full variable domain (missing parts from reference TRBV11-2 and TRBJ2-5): EAGVAQSPRYKIIEKRQSVAFWCNPISGHATLYWYQQILGQGPKLLIQFQNNGVVDDSQLPKDRFSAERLKGVDSTLKIQPAKLEDSAVYLCASTIAGGREETQYFGPGTRLLVL.

The CDR3 DNA follows: TGTGCCAGCATCCTGACAGGGAGAGGCAATCAGCCCCAGCATTTT. Protein sequence: CASILTGRGNQPQHF. J is TRBJ1-5 and V is TRBV5-8, with 7 bases identical to TRBD1. The CDR3 totals 15 residues. Per germline, CDR1 SGHTS and CDR2 YDEGEE. V dropped 6 bases and J dropped 2; count of bases not matched to a gene: 8.

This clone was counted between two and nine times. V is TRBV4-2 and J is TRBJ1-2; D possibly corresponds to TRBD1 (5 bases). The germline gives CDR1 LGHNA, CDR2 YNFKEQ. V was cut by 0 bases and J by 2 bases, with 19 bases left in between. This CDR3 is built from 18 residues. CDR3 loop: CASSQDLRQGKANYGYTF. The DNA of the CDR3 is TGTGCCAGCAGCCAAGATCTGCGGCAGGGAAAGGCAAACTATGGCTACACCTTC.

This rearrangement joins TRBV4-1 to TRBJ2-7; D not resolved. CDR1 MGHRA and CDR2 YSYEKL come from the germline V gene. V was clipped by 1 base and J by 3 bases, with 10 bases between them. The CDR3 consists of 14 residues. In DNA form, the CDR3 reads TGCGCCAGCAGCCAAGCCCGGCAGGACTACGAGCAGTACTTC. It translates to CASSQARQDYEQYF.

The CDR3, as DNA: TGTGCCAGCAGCTTGATTCGGGAGAACACTGAAGCTTTCTTT. This codes for CASSLIRENTEAFF. The chain links TRBV5-4 to TRBJ1-1; unclear D gene. The CDR3 totals 14 residues. Germline V gives CDR1 SGHNT, CDR2 YYREEE (reference sequence). The V and J ends lost 1 base and 1 base respectively, with 8 bases between them. Full variable domain (rest looked up from reference TRBV5-4 and TRBJ1-1): ETGVTQSPTHLIKTRGQQVTLRCSSQSGHNTVSWYQQALGQGPQFIFQYYREEENGRGNFPPRFSGLQFPNYSSELNVNALELDDSALYLCASSLIRENTEAFFGQGTRLTVV.

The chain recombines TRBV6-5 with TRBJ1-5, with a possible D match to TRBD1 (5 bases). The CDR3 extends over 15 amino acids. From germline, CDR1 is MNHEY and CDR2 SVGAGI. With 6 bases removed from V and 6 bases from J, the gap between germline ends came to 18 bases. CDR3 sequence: CASSAGGGARQPQHF. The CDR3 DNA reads TGTGCCAGCAGCGCAGGCGGAGGGGCGCGTCAGCCCCAGCATTTT.